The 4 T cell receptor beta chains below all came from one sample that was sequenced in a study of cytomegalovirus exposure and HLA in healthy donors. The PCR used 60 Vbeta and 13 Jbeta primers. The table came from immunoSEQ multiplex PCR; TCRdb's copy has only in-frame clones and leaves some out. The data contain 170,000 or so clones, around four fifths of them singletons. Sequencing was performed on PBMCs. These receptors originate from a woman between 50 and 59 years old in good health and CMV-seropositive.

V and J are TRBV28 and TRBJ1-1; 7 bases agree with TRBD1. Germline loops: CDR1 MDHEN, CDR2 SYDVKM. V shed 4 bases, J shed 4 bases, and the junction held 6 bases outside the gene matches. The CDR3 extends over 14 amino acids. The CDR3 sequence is CASSSLDRTTEAFF. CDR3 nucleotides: TGTGCCAGCAGTTCCCTGGACAGGACCACTGAAGCTTTCTTT.

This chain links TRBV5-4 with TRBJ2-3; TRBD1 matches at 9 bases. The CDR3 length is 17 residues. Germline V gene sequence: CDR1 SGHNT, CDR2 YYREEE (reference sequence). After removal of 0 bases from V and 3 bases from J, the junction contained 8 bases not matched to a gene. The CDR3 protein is CASSLDPRDRVTDTQYF. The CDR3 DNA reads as TGTGCCAGCAGCTTGGACCCCCGGGACAGGGTAACAGATACGCAGTATTTT.

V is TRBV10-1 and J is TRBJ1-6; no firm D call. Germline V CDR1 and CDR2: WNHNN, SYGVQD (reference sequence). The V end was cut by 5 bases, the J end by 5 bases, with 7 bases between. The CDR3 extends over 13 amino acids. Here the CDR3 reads CASSWENNSPLHF. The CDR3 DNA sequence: TGCGCCAGCAGTTGGGAGAATAATTCACCCCTCCACTTT.

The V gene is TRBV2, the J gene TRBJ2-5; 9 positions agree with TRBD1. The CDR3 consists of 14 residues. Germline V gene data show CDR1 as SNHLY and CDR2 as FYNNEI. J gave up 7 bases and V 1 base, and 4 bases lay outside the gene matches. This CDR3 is CASSEDRGRRTQYF. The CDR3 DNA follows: TGTGCCAGCAGTGAAGACAGGGGGCGCCGGACCCAGTACTTC.